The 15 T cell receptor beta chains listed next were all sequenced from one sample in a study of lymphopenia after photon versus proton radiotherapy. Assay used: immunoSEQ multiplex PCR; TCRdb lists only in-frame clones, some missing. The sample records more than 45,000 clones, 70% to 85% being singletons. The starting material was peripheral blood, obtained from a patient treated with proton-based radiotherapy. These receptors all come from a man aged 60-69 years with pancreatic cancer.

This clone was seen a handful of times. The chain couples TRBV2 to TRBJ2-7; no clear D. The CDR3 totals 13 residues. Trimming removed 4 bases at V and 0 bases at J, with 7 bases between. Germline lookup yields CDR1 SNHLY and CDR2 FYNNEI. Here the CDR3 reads CASSVTSSYEQYF. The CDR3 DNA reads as TGTGCCAGCAGTGTAACGAGCTCCTACGAGCAGTACTTC.

The CDR3, as DNA: TGTGCCAGCAGTCCCGACAGGGAGGGCTATGGCTACACCTTC. Encoded protein: CASSPDREGYGYTF. This chain joins TRBV28 and TRBJ1-2; 7 nucleotides line up with TRBD1. CDR1 and CDR2 from the germline V gene are MDHEN and SYDVKM. The CDR3 contains 14 residues. Unmatched junction bases numbered 7, after V lost 5 bases and J lost 4 bases.

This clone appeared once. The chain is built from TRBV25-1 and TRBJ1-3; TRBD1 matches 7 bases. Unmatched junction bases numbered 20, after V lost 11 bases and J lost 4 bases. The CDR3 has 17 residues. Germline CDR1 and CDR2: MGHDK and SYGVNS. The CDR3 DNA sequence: TGTGCCCCCCCCATAGGCAGGGGGTTGCCATGCGGAAACACCATATATTTT. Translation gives CAPPIGRGLPCGNTIYF.

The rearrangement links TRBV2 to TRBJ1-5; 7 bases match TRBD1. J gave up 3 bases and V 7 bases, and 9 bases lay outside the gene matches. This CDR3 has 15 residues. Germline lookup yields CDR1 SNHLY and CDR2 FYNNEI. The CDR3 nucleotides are TGTGCCAGCAAAGAACGTGGGACAGACAATCAGCCCCAGCATTTT. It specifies CASKERGTDNQPQHF.

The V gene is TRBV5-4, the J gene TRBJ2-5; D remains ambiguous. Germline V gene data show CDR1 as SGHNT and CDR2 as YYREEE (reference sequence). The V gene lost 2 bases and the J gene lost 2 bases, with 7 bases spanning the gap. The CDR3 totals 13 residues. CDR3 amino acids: CASSFNGQETQYF. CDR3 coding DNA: TGTGCCAGCAGCTTCAACGGACAAGAGACCCAGTACTTC.

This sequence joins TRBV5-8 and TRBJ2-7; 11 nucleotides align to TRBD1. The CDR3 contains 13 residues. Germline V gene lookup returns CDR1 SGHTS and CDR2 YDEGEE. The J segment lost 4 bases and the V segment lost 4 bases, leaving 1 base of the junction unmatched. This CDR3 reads CASSRDRGYEQYF. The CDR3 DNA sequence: TGTGCCAGCAGCCGGGACAGGGGGTACGAGCAGTACTTC.

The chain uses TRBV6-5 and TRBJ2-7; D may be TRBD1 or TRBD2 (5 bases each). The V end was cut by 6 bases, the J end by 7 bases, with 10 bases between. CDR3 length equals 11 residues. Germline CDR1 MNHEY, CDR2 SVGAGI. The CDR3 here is CASRNRREQYF. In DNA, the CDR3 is TGTGCCAGCAGGAACAGGAGGGAGCAGTACTTC.

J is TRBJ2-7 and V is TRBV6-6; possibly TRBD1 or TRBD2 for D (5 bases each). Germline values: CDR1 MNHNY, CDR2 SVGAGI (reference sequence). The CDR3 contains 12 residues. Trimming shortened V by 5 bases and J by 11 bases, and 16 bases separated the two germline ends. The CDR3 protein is CASSPRRDLEYF. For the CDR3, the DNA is TGTGCCAGCAGTCCCCGTCGGGACCTAGAGTACTTC.

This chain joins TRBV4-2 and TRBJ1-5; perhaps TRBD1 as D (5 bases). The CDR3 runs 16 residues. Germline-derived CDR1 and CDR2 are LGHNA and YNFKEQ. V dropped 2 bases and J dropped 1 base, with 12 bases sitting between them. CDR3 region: CASSQIQGLSNQPQHF. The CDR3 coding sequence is TGTGCCAGCAGCCAAATTCAGGGCTTAAGCAATCAGCCCCAGCATTTT.

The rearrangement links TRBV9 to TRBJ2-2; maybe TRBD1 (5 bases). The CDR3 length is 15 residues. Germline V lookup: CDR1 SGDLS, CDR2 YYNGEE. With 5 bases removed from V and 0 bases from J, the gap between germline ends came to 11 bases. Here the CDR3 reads CASRGLGANTGELFF. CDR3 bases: TGTGCCAGCAGGGGGTTAGGGGCGAACACCGGGGAGCTGTTTTTT.

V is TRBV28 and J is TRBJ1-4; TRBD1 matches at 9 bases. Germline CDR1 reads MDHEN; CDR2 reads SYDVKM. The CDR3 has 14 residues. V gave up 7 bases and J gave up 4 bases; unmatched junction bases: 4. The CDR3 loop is CASNRQGGNEKLFF. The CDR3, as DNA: TGTGCCAGCAATCGACAGGGGGGTAATGAAAAACTGTTTTTT.

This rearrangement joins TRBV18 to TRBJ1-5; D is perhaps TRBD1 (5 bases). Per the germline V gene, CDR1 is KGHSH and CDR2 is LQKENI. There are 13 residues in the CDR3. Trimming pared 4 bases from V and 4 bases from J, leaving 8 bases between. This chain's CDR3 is CASSQGQNQPQHF. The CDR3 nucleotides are TGTGCCAGCTCACAAGGACAAAATCAGCCCCAGCATTTT.

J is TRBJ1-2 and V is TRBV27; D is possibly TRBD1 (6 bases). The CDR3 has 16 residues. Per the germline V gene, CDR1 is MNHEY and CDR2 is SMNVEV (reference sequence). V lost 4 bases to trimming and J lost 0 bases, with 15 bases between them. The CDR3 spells CASSSWLQGTNYGYTF. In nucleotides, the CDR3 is TGTGCCAGCAGTTCATGGCTACAGGGAACTAACTATGGCTACACCTTC.

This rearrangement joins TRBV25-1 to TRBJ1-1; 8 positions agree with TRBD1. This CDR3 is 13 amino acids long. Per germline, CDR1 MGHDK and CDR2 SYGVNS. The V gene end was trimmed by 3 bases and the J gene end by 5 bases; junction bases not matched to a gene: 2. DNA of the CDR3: TGTGCCAGCAGTGACAGGGGGCTTACTGAAGCTTTCTTT. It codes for CASSDRGLTEAFF.

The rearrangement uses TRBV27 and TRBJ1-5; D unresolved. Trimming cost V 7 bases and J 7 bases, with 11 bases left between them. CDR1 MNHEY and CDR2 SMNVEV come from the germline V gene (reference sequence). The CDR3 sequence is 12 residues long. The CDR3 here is CASTFGGQPQHF. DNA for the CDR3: TGTGCCAGCACCTTTGGTGGACAGCCCCAGCATTTT.